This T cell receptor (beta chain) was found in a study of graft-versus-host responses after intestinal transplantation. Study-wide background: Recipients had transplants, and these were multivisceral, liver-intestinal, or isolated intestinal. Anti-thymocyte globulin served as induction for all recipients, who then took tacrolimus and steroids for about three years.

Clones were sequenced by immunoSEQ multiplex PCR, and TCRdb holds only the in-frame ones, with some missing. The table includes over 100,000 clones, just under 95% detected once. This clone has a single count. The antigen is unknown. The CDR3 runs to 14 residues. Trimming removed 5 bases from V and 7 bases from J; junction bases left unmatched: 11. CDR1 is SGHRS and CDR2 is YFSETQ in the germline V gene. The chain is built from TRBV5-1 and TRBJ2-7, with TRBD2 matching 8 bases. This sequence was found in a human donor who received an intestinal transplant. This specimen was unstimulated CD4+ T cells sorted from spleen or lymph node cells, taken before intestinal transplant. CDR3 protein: CASRVPAGVGEQYF. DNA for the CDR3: TGCGCCAGCAGGGTACCAGCGGGAGTAGGGGAGCAGTACTTC.